One and the same sample provided the 25 T cell receptor beta chains below, sequenced in a study of vaccination and CD4 T cells after COVID-19. Treatment given: roughly 10-day PBMC culture with coronavirus spike peptide pools or control peptides (ViraFEST assay). The antigens of these receptors remain unknown. Cultured CD4+ T-cell DNA underwent Oncomine TCR Beta short-read sequencing. TCRdb itself ran the PCR reads through MiXCR, one entry per CDR3 protein. This sample carries 20,000 to 25,000 distinct CDR3 sequences, 38% of them seen once, and the ten largest clones take around 20%. The sample was CD4+ T cells from blood, cultured in vitro, taken before SARS-CoV-2 vaccination. These receptors all stem from a human donor who received a COVID-19 vaccine.

The genes are TRBV27 and TRBJ1-5; D is ambiguous. The CDR3 length is 18 residues. Germline CDR1 reads MNHEY; CDR2 reads SMNVEV (reference sequence). V was cut by 5 bases and J by 4 bases, with 24 bases left in between. The DNA for the CDR3 is TGTGCCAGCAGTAGATTCCCCCCCCGGGTATCTGGGAATCAGCCCCAGCATTTT. Translated, it gives CASSRFPPRVSGNQPQHF.

V and J are TRBV6-1 and TRBJ1-5; D possibly corresponds to TRBD1 (6 bases). Germline lookup yields CDR1 MNHNS and CDR2 SASEGT. The CDR3 is made up of 14 amino acids. The V end lost 8 bases, the J end lost 3 bases, and 14 bases lay between the germline ends. CDR3 in amino acids: CASRNYRDNQPQHF. Here the CDR3 DNA reads TGTGCCAGCCGGAACTACAGGGACAATCAGCCCCAGCATTTT.

The genes are TRBV7-3 and TRBJ1-1; D ambiguous. This CDR3 region has 14 residues. Trimming left V 1 base short and J 1 base short, with 7 bases between. CDR1 and CDR2 from the germline V gene are SGHTA and FQGTGA. The CDR3 DNA reads TGTGCCAGCAGCTTAAATACCCGGAACACTGAAGCTTTCTTT. Amino acids: CASSLNTRNTEAFF.

The rearrangement uses TRBV24-1 and TRBJ2-5; unclear D gene. CDR3 length: 11 amino acids. V was shortened by 9 bases and J by 0 bases, with 4 bases between the two germline ends. Germline V gene lookup returns CDR1 KGHDR and CDR2 SFDVKD. The CDR3 DNA reads as TGTGCCACCGGATACCAAGAGACCCAGTACTTC. It yields the protein CATGYQETQYF.

This clonotype was seen more than once but under ten times. The chain employs TRBV6-1 and TRBJ1-2, with 9 bases fitting TRBD1. V shed 6 bases, J shed 4 bases, and the junction held 3 bases outside the gene matches. The CDR3 is made up of 13 amino acids. Germline assignment: CDR1 MNHNS and CDR2 SASEGT. CDR3 region: CASRPDRGYGYTF. Here the CDR3 DNA reads TGTGCCAGCAGACCGGACAGGGGCTATGGCTACACCTTC.

In its sample, this clonotype was seen a few times. This chain uses TRBV6-1 with TRBJ1-5; maybe TRBD1 (5 bases). V was shortened by 0 bases and J by 7 bases, with 13 bases between the two germline ends. The CDR3 is 15 residues long. CDR1 is MNHNS and CDR2 is SASEGT in the germline V gene. The CDR3 sequence: CASSEASGSGQPQHF. DNA of the CDR3: TGTGCCAGCAGTGAAGCTTCCGGCTCAGGGCAGCCCCAGCATTTT.

CDR3 nucleotides: TGTGCCAGCAGCTTATACGGAACAGATACGCAGTATTTT. Translation gives CASSLYGTDTQYF. This sequence joins TRBV7-2 and TRBJ2-3; D gene ambiguous. CDR3 size: 13 residues. Deletions cut 2 bases from V and 3 bases from J, with 6 bases between. Germline-derived CDR1 and CDR2 are SGHTA and FQGNSA.

The count of this clonotype is one. CDR3 region: CASRAALSPLHF. DNA for the CDR3: TGTGCCAGCAGAGCAGCCCTATCACCCCTCCACTTT. The chain is built from TRBV2 and TRBJ1-6; D ambiguous. The CDR3 has 12 amino acids. CDR1 is SNHLY and CDR2 is FYNNEI in the germline V gene. Trimming shortened V by 6 bases and J by 10 bases, and 10 bases separated the two germline ends.

This chain links TRBV6-1 with TRBJ2-5; 9 bases are a match to TRBD1. The CDR3 is made up of 13 amino acids. Germline assignment: CDR1 MNHNS and CDR2 SASEGT. Trimming cost V 8 bases and J 4 bases; bases outside gene matches: 5. The CDR3 DNA reads TGTGCCAGCTGTACAGGGGGCCCAGAGACCCAGTACTTC. This sequence encodes CASCTGGPETQYF.

V is TRBV7-8 and J is TRBJ1-4; a weak D match, TRBD1 (5 bases). V was pared by 2 bases and J by 7 bases, with 11 bases between. CDR3 length: 14 residues. The V gene's germline CDR1 is SGHVS and CDR2 FQNEAQ. The chain's CDR3 is CASSLTPRGEKLFF. The CDR3 region has the DNA TGTGCCAGCAGCTTAACACCTAGGGGTGAAAAACTGTTTTTT.

V usage is TRBV7-2 and J usage is TRBJ2-7, with D perhaps matching TRBD1 or TRBD2 (5 bases each). V was pared by 5 bases and J by 0 bases, with 14 bases between. The V gene's germline CDR1 is SGHTA and CDR2 FQGNSA. The CDR3 length is 15 residues. The CDR3 here is CASSLGGGSSYEQYF. The CDR3 region has the DNA TGTGCCAGCAGCCTTGGTGGGGGTAGCTCCTACGAGCAGTACTTC.

V usage is TRBV6-1 and J usage is TRBJ2-1, with 13 bases identical to TRBD2. Per germline, CDR1 MNHNS and CDR2 SASEGT. The CDR3 spans 14 residues. The V segment lost 7 bases and the J segment 7 bases; nucleotides outside the gene matches: 4. CDR3 sequence reads: CASTGLAGPNEQFF. In DNA, the CDR3 is TGTGCCAGCACGGGACTAGCGGGGCCAAATGAGCAGTTCTTC.

The table lists this clonotype with a few counts. DNA of the CDR3: TGTGCCACCAGCCAGGGGGGAGCAGCTAATGAAAAACTGTTTTTT. It codes for CATSQGGAANEKLFF. The genes are TRBV24-1 and TRBJ1-4, with 7 bases fitting TRBD1. The germline gives CDR1 KGHDR, CDR2 SFDVKD. The trim removed 7 bases at V and 3 bases at J, leaving 7 bases unmatched. The length of the CDR3 is 15 residues.

A single count supports this clonotype. One end of the junction is discordant with germline, which a read error may explain. The chain uses TRBV20-1 and TRBJ1-2; TRBD1 matches 10 bases. There are 17 residues in the CDR3. Germline-derived CDR1 and CDR2 are DFQATT and SNEGSKA (reference sequence). The chain's CDR3 is CNATGGPGQGITVGYTF. DNA for the CDR3: TGCAATGCTACCGGGGGTCCGGGACAGGGGATTACGGTTGGCTACACCTTC.

In this sample, this clonotype turned up a few times. The V gene is TRBV30, the J gene TRBJ1-2; no clear D gene. There are 13 residues in the CDR3. The ends were cut back, 4 bases at V and 0 bases at J, with 9 bases in the middle. Germline CDR1 and CDR2: GTSNPN and SVGIG (reference sequence). The DNA of the CDR3 is TGTGCCTGGAACCTCGACTCTAACTATGGCTACACCTTC. Translating gives CAWNLDSNYGYTF.

The chain links TRBV7-9 to TRBJ1-4, with TRBD1 matching over 8 bases. CDR1 is SEHNR, CDR2 FQNEAQ, per germline (reference sequence). After removal of 2 bases from V and 6 bases from J, the junction contained 8 bases not matched to a gene. The CDR3 is made up of 16 amino acids. The CDR3 region is CASSLSGGDPYEKLFF. The DNA of the CDR3 is TGTGCCAGCAGCTTATCAGGGGGCGACCCCTATGAAAAACTGTTTTTT. The variable domain in full, completed from reference TRBV7-9 and TRBJ1-4, reads DTGVSQNPRHKITKRGQNVTFRCDPISEHNRLYWYRQTLGQGPEFLTYFQNEAQLEKSRLLSDRFSAERPKGSFSTLEIQRTEQGDSAMYLCASSLSGGDPYEKLFFGSGTQLSVL.

The rearrangement joins TRBV10-3 to TRBJ2-7, with D possibly TRBD1 on 5 matching bases. The germline V gene has CDR1 ENHRY and CDR2 SYGVKD. Trimming removed 9 bases from V and 2 bases from J, with 20 bases in between. This CDR3 is 15 amino acids long. The CDR3 sequence: CAIRGDSGAAYEQYF. CDR3 nucleotides: TGTGCCATAAGGGGTGACAGTGGGGCGGCCTACGAGCAGTACTTC.

This chain uses TRBV19 with TRBJ1-5; D is ambiguous. This CDR3 has 15 amino acids. CDR1 is LNHDA, CDR2 SQIVND, per germline (reference sequence). Trimming shortened V by 1 base and J by 0 bases, and 7 bases separated the two germline ends. Here the CDR3 DNA reads TGTGCCAGTAGTATAGGTGACACTAGCAATCAGCCCCAGCATTTT. Its protein is CASSIGDTSNQPQHF.

This clonotype appeared a few times. The rearrangement joins TRBV5-1 to TRBJ2-2, with D unclear. The germline gives CDR1 SGHRS, CDR2 YFSETQ. This CDR3 is built from 14 residues. The V gene lost 1 base and the J gene lost 1 base, with 5 bases spanning the gap. CDR3 protein: CASSLTENTGELFF. The CDR3 DNA follows: TGCGCCAGCAGCTTGACAGAGAACACCGGGGAGCTGTTTTTT.

This clonotype was picked up one time. The chain carries TRBV6-1 and TRBJ2-1; tentatively, D is TRBD1 or TRBD2 (6 bases each). Looked up from germline, CDR1 is MNHNS and CDR2 is SASEGT. Deletions cut 3 bases from V and 2 bases from J, with 14 bases between. The CDR3 is 16 amino acids. CDR3 sequence: CASSDQGLATYNEQFF. The CDR3 DNA reads as TGTGCCAGCAGTGACCAGGGGCTAGCGACCTACAATGAGCAGTTCTTC.

The CDR3 sequence: CASSSGLRGYTF. For the CDR3, the DNA is TGTGCCAGCAGCTCGGGCCTTCGCGGCTACACCTTC. J is TRBJ1-2 and V is TRBV5-4; D unresolved. The CDR3 is made up of 12 amino acids. Germline assignment: CDR1 SGHNT and CDR2 YYREEE (reference sequence). Trimming stripped 3 bases from V and 8 bases from J, with 11 bases between.

This clonotype was picked up a small number of times. The chain recombines TRBV20-1 with TRBJ2-7; 8 nucleotides align to TRBD2. V dropped 0 bases and J dropped 5; count of bases not matched to a gene: 6. In germline, CDR1 is DFQATT, CDR2 SNEGSKA (reference sequence). The length of the CDR3 is 14 residues. This CDR3 is CSARDRLASDEQYF. For the CDR3, the DNA is TGCAGTGCTAGAGATCGACTAGCGTCGGACGAGCAGTACTTC.

This chain uses TRBV5-1 with TRBJ2-1; the D is unclear. Germline V gene data show CDR1 as SGHRS and CDR2 as YFSETQ. The CDR3 has 13 amino acids. The germline V and J ends were trimmed by 0 bases and 0 bases, with 1 base remaining between them. The CDR3 DNA is TGCGCCAGCAGCTTGGCCTCCTACAATGAGCAGTTCTTC. It yields the protein CASSLASYNEQFF.

The gene calls are TRBV9 and TRBJ1-2; D gene unclear. This CDR3 comprises 12 residues. The germline CDR1 and CDR2 sequences are SGDLS and YYNGEE. Deletions cut 6 bases from V and 8 bases from J, with 14 bases between. The CDR3 sequence: CASTGPLRGYTF. In DNA form, the CDR3 reads TGTGCCAGCACCGGGCCCTTGCGGGGCTACACCTTC.

This clonotype was found a few times. The chain is built from TRBV7-3 and TRBJ1-3, with D hard to call. The V and J ends lost 5 bases and 4 bases respectively, with 12 bases between them. The CDR3 runs 14 residues. The V gene's germline CDR1 is SGHTA and CDR2 FQGTGA. CDR3 sequence: CASSLTGGGNTIYF. The CDR3 bases are TGTGCCAGCAGCCTGACGGGCGGGGGAAACACCATATATTTT.